The 31 T cell receptor beta chains below all came from one sample that was sequenced in a study of cytomegalovirus exposure and HLA in healthy donors. PCR amplification relied on 60 Vbeta primers (plus 13 Jbeta primers). Libraries were prepared by immunoSEQ multiplex PCR; TCRdb keeps only in-frame clonotypes and omits some of them. In the table there are about 90,000 clones, over 55% of which are singletons. Sequences were obtained from PBMCs. These receptor sequences come from a woman aged 45-59 years in good health and CMV-seropositive.

The chain employs TRBV5-1 and TRBJ2-1; the match to TRBD2 covers 7 bases. Unmatched junction bases numbered 6, after V lost 6 bases and J lost 0 bases. The CDR3 has 15 residues. From germline, CDR1 is SGHRS and CDR2 YFSETQ. The CDR3: CASKGTIYSYNEQFF. The CDR3 coding sequence is TGCGCCAGCAAGGGGACTATCTACTCCTACAATGAGCAGTTCTTC.

This chain links TRBV28 with TRBJ2-7; D possibly corresponds to TRBD2 (5 bases). The V end lost 4 bases, the J end lost 9 bases, and 19 bases lay between the germline ends. Germline V gene data show CDR1 as MDHEN and CDR2 as SYDVKM. This CDR3 is 14 amino acids long. CDR3 nucleotide sequence: TGTGCCAGCAGTTCCCCGACTACCCCGGGATGGCAGTACTTC. Its protein is CASSSPTTPGWQYF.

This chain's CDR3 is CASRPLRQGNGYTF. In DNA form, the CDR3 reads TGTGCCAGCAGACCTCTTCGACAGGGAAATGGCTACACCTTC. The V and J genes are TRBV6-5 and TRBJ1-2; TRBD1 agrees at 7 bases. The V segment lost 6 bases and the J segment 6 bases; nucleotides outside the gene matches: 10. CDR1 and CDR2 from the germline V gene are MNHEY and SVGAGI. This CDR3 has 14 residues.

This chain uses TRBV5-4 with TRBJ2-7; D is unresolved. Germline V gives CDR1 SGHNT, CDR2 YYREEE (reference sequence). CDR3 length: 12 residues. Trimming shortened V by 2 bases and J by 2 bases, and 5 bases separated the two germline ends. CDR3 sequence: CASSLDTYEQYF. In DNA, the CDR3 is TGTGCCAGCAGCTTAGACACCTACGAGCAGTACTTC.

This clone was detected ten times or more. J is TRBJ2-6 and V is TRBV29-1, with D perhaps matching TRBD1 (5 bases). The CDR3 totals 18 residues. V was pared by 2 bases and J by 0 bases, with 17 bases between. Germline lookup yields CDR1 SQVTM and CDR2 ANQGSEA. The CDR3 DNA reads TGCAGCGTTGAATCCCCGACAGATGCGATCTCTGGGGCCAACGTCCTGACTTTC. Protein: CSVESPTDAISGANVLTF.

The chain carries TRBV5-4 and TRBJ1-4; TRBD1 might be the D (5 bases). V lost 0 bases and J 4 bases, leaving 10 bases between the germline ends. The CDR3 runs to 15 residues. In germline, CDR1 is SGHNT, CDR2 YYREEE (reference sequence). In DNA, the CDR3 is TGTGCCAGCAGCTTGGGAGGGGAGGGTAATGAAAAACTGTTTTTT. This sequence encodes CASSLGGEGNEKLFF.

CDR3 bases: TGCGCCAGCACCCCGAGGGCTAGCTGGGAACCGAACACCGGGGAGCTGTTTTTT. It is translated as CASTPRASWEPNTGELFF. The V and J genes are TRBV5-1 and TRBJ2-2; D perhaps matches TRBD2 (5 bases). Between the trimmed V and J ends, which lost 6 bases and 0 bases, there was a span of 21 bases. The germline V gene has CDR1 SGHRS and CDR2 YFSETQ. This CDR3 region has 18 residues.

This clone occurred once. The rearrangement uses TRBV7-2 and TRBJ2-1; 9 nucleotides align to TRBD2. This CDR3 has 17 amino acids. J gave up 3 bases and V 4 bases, and 10 bases lay outside the gene matches. Per the germline V gene, CDR1 is SGHTA and CDR2 is FQGNSA. As DNA, the CDR3 is TGTGCCAGCAGCTCACAGGGCGGGGGGGCAAACTACAATGAGCAGTTCTTC. It codes for CASSSQGGGANYNEQFF.

This sequence joins TRBV6-1 and TRBJ2-5; D ambiguous. This CDR3 comprises 14 residues. CDR1 MNHNS and CDR2 SASEGT come from the germline V gene. Trimming stripped 5 bases from V and 1 base from J, with 11 bases between. CDR3 in amino acids: CASSKLQSQETQYF. CDR3 sequence (DNA): TGTGCCAGCAGTAAATTACAGAGCCAAGAGACCCAGTACTTC.

This sequence joins TRBV5-1 and TRBJ1-2; TRBD1 matches 9 bases. Germline CDR1 is SGHRS and CDR2 is YFSETQ. The V and J ends lost 4 bases and 5 bases, in that order; junction bases with no gene match: 9. The CDR3 is 15 amino acids. This CDR3 reads CASSMDTGGGYGYTF. The CDR3 DNA reads TGCGCCAGCAGCATGGATACAGGGGGCGGGTATGGCTACACCTTC.

The chain employs TRBV28 and TRBJ1-2; 8 nucleotides match TRBD1. Germline CDR1 and CDR2: MDHEN and SYDVKM. The trim removed 5 bases at V and 8 bases at J, leaving 13 bases unmatched. CDR3 size: 15 residues. CDR3 DNA: TGTGCCAGCAGTACTCGTCGGACAGGGATGAACGGCTACACCTTC. Its protein is CASSTRRTGMNGYTF.

This clone was seen only once. This chain connects TRBV5-4 to TRBJ1-2; maybe TRBD1 (6 bases). This CDR3 spans 14 amino acids. Trimming stripped 2 bases from V and 4 bases from J, with 12 bases between. Germline V gene sequence: CDR1 SGHNT, CDR2 YYREEE (reference sequence). CDR3 protein: CASSFETGPYGYTF. The CDR3 nucleotides are TGTGCCAGCAGCTTCGAGACAGGCCCCTATGGCTACACCTTC.

The chain employs TRBV13 and TRBJ1-1; D unclear. From germline, CDR1 is PRHDT and CDR2 FYEKMQ (reference sequence). The V end was cut by 5 bases, the J end by 1 base, with 20 bases between. The CDR3 has 17 amino acids. The CDR3, as DNA: TGTGCCAGCAGCCAAAGAAAAGGATTTACAGAGAACACTGAAGCTTTCTTT. Its protein product is CASSQRKGFTENTEAFF.

The chain joins TRBV5-4 to TRBJ2-7; 9 positions match TRBD1. Germline assignment: CDR1 SGHNT and CDR2 YYREEE (reference sequence). The CDR3 covers 14 residues. J was trimmed by 2 bases and V by 8 bases; bases with no gene match: 8. The CDR3 region has the DNA TGTGCCAGTTCCATCCGGGACAGGGCCTACGAGCAGTACTTC. Translating it yields CASSIRDRAYEQYF.

This chain links TRBV15 with TRBJ1-3; 9 bases match TRBD1. Germline CDR1 LNHNV, CDR2 YYDKDF (reference sequence). The CDR3 has 15 residues. Trimming took 5 bases from V and 2 from J; bases not matched to a gene: 4. CDR3 sequence: CATSQDRGPGNTIYF. As DNA, the CDR3 is TGTGCCACCAGCCAGGACAGGGGCCCTGGAAACACCATATATTTT.

The table lists this clone with a count of one. The gene calls are TRBV5-1 and TRBJ2-7; 9 bases map to TRBD1. V lost 7 bases and J lost 1; bases outside the gene matches: 6. The length of the CDR3 is 14 residues. Germline V gives CDR1 SGHRS, CDR2 YFSETQ. The CDR3 sequence is CASAPGQGSYEQYF. CDR3 in DNA: TGCGCCAGCGCCCCCGGACAGGGGTCCTACGAGCAGTACTTC. Together with reference TRBV5-1 and TRBJ2-7, the CDR3 gives the full variable domain: KAGVTQTPRYLIKTRGQQVTLSCSPISGHRSVSWYQQTPGQGLQFLFEYFSETQRNKGNFPGRFSGRQFSNSRSEMNVSTLELGDSALYLCASAPGQGSYEQYFGPGTRLTVT.

The chain uses TRBV7-9 and TRBJ2-7, with 7 bases that match TRBD1. CDR3 length: 16 amino acids. The germline CDR1 and CDR2 sequences are SEHNR and FQNEAQ (reference sequence). V shed 4 bases, J shed 0 bases, and the junction held 9 bases outside the gene matches. The CDR3 nucleotides read TGTGCCAGCAGCTCAACAACCGGGACAGCCTCCTACGAGCAGTACTTC. It encodes CASSSTTGTASYEQYF.

This chain connects TRBV28 to TRBJ2-1, with unresolved D. The CDR3 extends over 14 amino acids. Germline V gene lookup returns CDR1 MDHEN and CDR2 SYDVKM. V was shortened by 1 base and J by 1 base, with 5 bases between the two germline ends. CDR3 DNA sequence: TGTGCCAGCAGTTTATCAATTTCCTACAATGAGCAGTTCTTC. This encodes CASSLSISYNEQFF.

This clone occurred a few times. The chain employs TRBV9 and TRBJ2-5, with TRBD2 identical over 9 bases. Germline V gene data show CDR1 as SGDLS and CDR2 as YYNGEE. The CDR3 totals 15 residues. The V gene end was trimmed by 0 bases and the J gene end by 5 bases; junction bases not matched to a gene: 5. The CDR3 protein is CASSVGAGGGETQYF. DNA for the CDR3: TGTGCCAGCAGCGTAGGGGCGGGGGGGGGTGAGACCCAGTACTTC.

The chain uses TRBV19 and TRBJ1-1; D is possibly TRBD1 (5 bases). V gave up 3 bases and J gave up 1 base, with 9 bases separating them. This CDR3 has 14 residues. Germline V CDR1 and CDR2: LNHDA, SQIVND (reference sequence). The DNA of the CDR3 is TGTGCCAGTAGTATCCTCGGACAGAACACTGAAGCTTTCTTT. Translation gives CASSILGQNTEAFF.

The chain employs TRBV28 and TRBJ1-5; possible D gene TRBD1, 6 bases. CDR3 length: 14 residues. The germline V gene encodes CDR1 MDHEN and CDR2 SYDVKM. The V end was cut by 7 bases, the J end by 6 bases, with 16 bases between. The DNA for the CDR3 is TGTGCCAGCAAGAGGACGGGGGGCGGTCAGCCCCAGCATTTT. This translates into CASKRTGGGQPQHF.

This clone was seen only a few times. The gene calls are TRBV5-1 and TRBJ2-1; 11 nucleotides line up with TRBD2. Germline trimming cut 0 bases from V and 0 bases from J; bases unmatched to any gene: 5. The CDR3 is 18 amino acids. CDR1 SGHRS and CDR2 YFSETQ come from the germline V gene. The CDR3 DNA sequence: TGCGCCAGCAGCTTGGGACTAGCGGGACGACGCTCCTACAATGAGCAGTTCTTC. Translation: CASSLGLAGRRSYNEQFF.

The V gene is TRBV28, the J gene TRBJ1-1, with D perhaps TRBD1 (5 bases). The V and J ends lost 9 bases and 0 bases respectively, with 11 bases between them. This CDR3 has 13 amino acids. Germline V lookup: CDR1 MDHEN, CDR2 SYDVKM. The CDR3 DNA sequence: TGTGCCAGTTCGACAGCCCTGAACACTGAAGCTTTCTTT. It yields the protein CASSTALNTEAFF.

This clone was seen a handful of times. The rearrangement links TRBV25-1 to TRBJ2-2; D is unresolved. This CDR3 spans 14 amino acids. Trimming removed 1 base from V and 0 bases from J, with 3 bases in between. The germline gives CDR1 MGHDK, CDR2 SYGVNS. CDR3 protein: CASSEFANTGELFF. CDR3 sequence (DNA): TGTGCCAGCAGTGAATTCGCGAACACCGGGGAGCTGTTTTTT.

The chain recombines TRBV14 with TRBJ2-3, with D tentatively TRBD1 (6 bases). The CDR3 sequence is 17 residues long. Trimming pared 1 base from V and 4 bases from J, leaving 18 bases between. The V gene's germline CDR1 is SGHDN and CDR2 FVKESK. Written as DNA, the CDR3 is TGTGCCAGCAGCCAAGTCGGTGCAGGGCAGGGGCCAGATACGCAGTATTTT. Its translation is CASSQVGAGQGPDTQYF.

The chain couples TRBV15 to TRBJ2-6, with D maybe TRBD1 (5 bases). This CDR3 has 16 amino acids. The V gene's germline CDR1 is LNHNV and CDR2 YYDKDF (reference sequence). Between the trimmed V and J ends, which lost 0 bases and 1 base, there was a span of 7 bases. CDR3: CATSRETGSGANVLTF. The CDR3 DNA reads TGTGCCACCAGCAGAGAAACAGGTTCTGGGGCCAACGTCCTGACTTTC.

CDR3 amino acids: CASSHREYTEAFF. The CDR3, as DNA: TGTGCCAGCAGTCACAGGGAATACACTGAAGCTTTCTTT. This chain uses TRBV27 with TRBJ1-1; maybe TRBD1 (6 bases). CDR1 and CDR2 (germline): MNHEY, SMNVEV (reference sequence). This CDR3 is 13 amino acids long. Trimming took off 5 bases at V and 3 bases at J, with 10 bases between the two ends.

V and J are TRBV28 and TRBJ2-2; 10 bases fit TRBD1. Losses at the gene ends were 0 bases for V and 5 bases for J; bases not matched to a gene: 3. CDR1 is MDHEN, CDR2 SYDVKM, per germline. CDR3 length: 16 amino acids. The CDR3 region has the DNA TGTGCCAGCAGTTTATGGACAGGGGGCAATACCGGGGAGCTGTTTTTT. Its protein product is CASSLWTGGNTGELFF.

The sample holds a few counts of this clone. The chain recombines TRBV18 with TRBJ1-2, with a possible D match to TRBD1 (6 bases). The CDR3 is 15 amino acids. V shed 2 bases and J shed 1 base, with 11 bases lying between them. Germline CDR1 KGHSH, CDR2 LQKENI. Written as DNA, the CDR3 is TGTGCCAGCTCACCATATTCAGGGGTTAACTATGGCTACACCTTC. Its translation is CASSPYSGVNYGYTF.

The chain couples TRBV19 to TRBJ2-3; 11 bases fit TRBD2. Germline V lookup: CDR1 LNHDA, CDR2 SQIVND (reference sequence). The CDR3 is 16 amino acids. The J segment lost 6 bases and the V segment lost 3 bases, leaving 8 bases of the junction unmatched. For the CDR3, the DNA is TGTGCCAGTAGTATGAGTAGCGGGGGGGCAAGGGATACGCAGTATTTT. Its translation is CASSMSSGGARDTQYF.

This clone was recorded a few times. The gene calls are TRBV7-2 and TRBJ1-2, with 9 nucleotides matching TRBD1. CDR1 is SGHTA and CDR2 is FQGNSA in the germline V gene. The CDR3 has 13 amino acids. The V segment lost 7 bases and the J segment 8 bases; nucleotides outside the gene matches: 8. CDR3 region: CASTLGTGNGYTF. CDR3 coding DNA: TGTGCCAGCACCCTAGGGACAGGGAACGGCTACACCTTC.